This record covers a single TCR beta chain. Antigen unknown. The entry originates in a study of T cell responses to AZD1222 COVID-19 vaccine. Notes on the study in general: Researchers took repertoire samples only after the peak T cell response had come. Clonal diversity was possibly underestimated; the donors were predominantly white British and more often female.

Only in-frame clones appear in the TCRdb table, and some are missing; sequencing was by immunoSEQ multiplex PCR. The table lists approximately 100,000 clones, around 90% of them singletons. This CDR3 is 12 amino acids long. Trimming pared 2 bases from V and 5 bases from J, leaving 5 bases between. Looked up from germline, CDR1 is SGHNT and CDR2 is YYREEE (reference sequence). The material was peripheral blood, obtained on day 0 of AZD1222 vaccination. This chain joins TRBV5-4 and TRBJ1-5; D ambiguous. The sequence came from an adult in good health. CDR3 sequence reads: CASSFPHQPQHF. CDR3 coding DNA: TGTGCCAGCAGCTTCCCACATCAGCCCCAGCATTTT.